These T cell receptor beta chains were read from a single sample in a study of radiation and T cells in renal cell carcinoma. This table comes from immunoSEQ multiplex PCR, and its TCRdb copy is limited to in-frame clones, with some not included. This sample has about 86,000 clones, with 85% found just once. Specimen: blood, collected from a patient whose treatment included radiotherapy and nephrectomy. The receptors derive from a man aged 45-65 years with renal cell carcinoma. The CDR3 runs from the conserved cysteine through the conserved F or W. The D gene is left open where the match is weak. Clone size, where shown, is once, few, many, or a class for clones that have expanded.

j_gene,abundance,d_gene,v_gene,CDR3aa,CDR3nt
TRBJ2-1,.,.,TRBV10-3,CATRTGRYNNEQFF,TGTGCCACCCGGACGGGACGGTACAACAATGAGCAGTTCTTC
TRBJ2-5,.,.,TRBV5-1,CASSLRGTEETQYF,TGCGCCAGCAGCTTGCGGGGGACTGAAGAGACCCAGTACTTC
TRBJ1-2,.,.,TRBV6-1,CASSEGSFLNYGYTF,TGTGCCAGCAGTGAAGGATCCTTCTTGAACTATGGCTACACCTTC
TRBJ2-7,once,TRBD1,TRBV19,CASSSHIRQGYEQYF,TGTGCCAGTAGTAGCCATATCCGACAGGGGTACGAGCAGTACTTC
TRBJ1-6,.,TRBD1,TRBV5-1,CASSRGDRGNSPLHF,TGCGCCAGCAGCCGCGGGGACAGGGGCAATTCACCCCTCCACTTT
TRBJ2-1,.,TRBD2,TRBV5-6,CASSVGGRGNEQFF,TGTGCCAGCAGCGTAGGCGGGAGGGGGAATGAGCAGTTCTTC
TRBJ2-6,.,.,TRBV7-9,CASRGPGANVLTF,TGTGCCAGCAGGGGGCCTGGGGCCAACGTCCTGACTTTC
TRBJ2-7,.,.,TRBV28,CASSLSDYGTPFSYEQYF,TGTGCCAGCAGTTTATCAGATTATGGGACGCCCTTCTCCTACGAGCAGTACTTC
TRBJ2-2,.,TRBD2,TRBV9,CASSPQTSPGELFF,TGTGCCAGCAGCCCCCAGACTAGCCCCGGGGAGCTGTTTTTT
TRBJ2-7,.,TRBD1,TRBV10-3,CATRGGQGAEQQYF,TGTGCCACCCGGGGCGGACAGGGGGCGGAGCAGCAGTACTTC
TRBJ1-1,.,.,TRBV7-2,CASSLTNTEAFF,TGTGCCAGCAGCTTGACGAACACTGAAGCTTTCTTT
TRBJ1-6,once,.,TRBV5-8,CASSLSGRGYSPLHF,TGTGCCAGCAGCTTATCGGGCAGGGGATATTCACCCCTCCACTTT
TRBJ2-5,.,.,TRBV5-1,CASSLRPEQETQYF,TGCGCCAGCAGCTTGAGGCCCGAACAAGAGACCCAGTACTTC
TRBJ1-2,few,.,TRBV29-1,CSVEREEGYGYTF,TGCAGCGTTGAAAGGGAAGAAGGCTATGGCTACACCTTC
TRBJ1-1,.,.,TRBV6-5,CASSLRTVSTEAFF,TGTGCCAGCAGTTTAAGGACAGTTTCTACTGAAGCTTTCTTT
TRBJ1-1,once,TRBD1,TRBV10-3,CAIRTGGADITEAFF,TGTGCCATCAGAACAGGGGGCGCGGACATCACTGAAGCTTTCTTT
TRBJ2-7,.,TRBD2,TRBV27,CASSPGTGTSSYEQYF,TGTGCCAGCAGTCCAGGGACCGGGACTAGCTCCTACGAGCAGTACTTC
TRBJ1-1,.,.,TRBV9,CASSAPGSMNTEAFF,TGTGCCAGCAGCGCACCAGGGTCCATGAACACTGAAGCTTTCTTT
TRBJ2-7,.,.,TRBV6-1,CASSDPRLATGSGEQYF,TGTGCCAGCAGTGATCCCCGTTTGGCGACAGGTTCGGGTGAGCAGTACTTC
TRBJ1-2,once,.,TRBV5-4,CASSRALFPGSVYGYTF,TGTGCCAGCAGCCGTGCGCTATTTCCCGGGTCGGTCTATGGCTACACCTTC
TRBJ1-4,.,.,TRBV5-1,CASSRAWGRGEKLFF,TGCGCCAGCAGCCGTGCCTGGGGACGGGGTGAAAAACTGTTTTTT
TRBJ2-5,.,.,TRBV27,CASRRNPTAQETQYF,TGTGCCAGCAGGAGGAACCCGACAGCTCAAGAGACCCAGTACTTC
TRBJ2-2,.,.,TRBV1,CTSSPSVRLAGGVRNTGELFF,TGCACCAGCAGCCCTTCAGTACGGCTAGCGGGAGGGGTGCGGAACACCGGGGAGCTGTTTTTT
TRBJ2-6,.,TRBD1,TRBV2,CASRPRRTGKYSGANVLTF,TGTGCCAGCAGACCTAGGAGGACAGGGAAATACTCTGGGGCCAACGTCCTGACTTTC
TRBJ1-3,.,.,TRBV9,CASSVLSSGNTIYF,TGTGCCAGCTCCGTTCTTTCATCTGGAAACACCATATATTTT
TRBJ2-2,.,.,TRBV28,CASSSFGANTGELFF,TGTGCCAGCAGTTCATTCGGTGCGAACACCGGGGAGCTGTTTTTT
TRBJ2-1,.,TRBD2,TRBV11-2,CASSTRWGTSGGNEQFF,TGTGCCAGCAGCACCCGGTGGGGGACTAGCGGGGGTAATGAGCAGTTCTTC
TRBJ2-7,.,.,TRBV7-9,CASSLRQGGYEQYF,TGTGCCAGCAGCTTACGGCAGGGAGGCTACGAGCAGTACTTC
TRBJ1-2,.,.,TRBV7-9,CASSTVAGDGYTF,TGTGCCAGCAGCACCGTGGCGGGGGATGGCTACACCTTC
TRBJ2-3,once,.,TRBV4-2,CASSQLNRGGTDTQYF,TGTGCCAGCAGCCAATTGAATCGGGGAGGCACAGATACGCAGTATTTT
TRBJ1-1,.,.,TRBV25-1,CASRFLNTEAFF,TGTGCCAGCCGCTTCTTGAACACTGAAGCTTTCTTT
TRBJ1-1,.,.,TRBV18,CASSPPGRRTEAFF,TGTGCCAGCTCACCACCGGGCAGAAGAACTGAAGCTTTCTTT
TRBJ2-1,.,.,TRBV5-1,CASTSNIMSGNEQFF,TGCGCCAGCACCAGCAACATAATGAGCGGTAATGAGCAGTTCTTC
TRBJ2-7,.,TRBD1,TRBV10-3,CATATQGADSEQYF,TGTGCCACCGCGACCCAGGGGGCCGACTCCGAGCAGTACTTC
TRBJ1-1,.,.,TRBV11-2,CASSLEDSTEAFF,TGTGCCAGCAGCTTGGAGGACAGCACTGAAGCTTTCTTT
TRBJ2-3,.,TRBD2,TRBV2,CASTIAGGQDTQYF,TGTGCCAGCACCATAGCGGGGGGGCAGGATACGCAGTATTTT
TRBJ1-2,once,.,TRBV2,CASKEQGVAGGGYTF,TGTGCCAGCAAGGAACAAGGGGTGGCCGGCGGGGGCTACACCTTC
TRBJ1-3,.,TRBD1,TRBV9,CASSVAGTGIGTIYF,TGTGCCAGCAGCGTAGCCGGGACAGGGATCGGCACCATATATTTT
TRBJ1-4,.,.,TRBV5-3,CARSHPRTASNEKLFF,TGTGCCAGAAGCCATCCACGGACAGCTTCTAATGAAAAACTGTTTTTT
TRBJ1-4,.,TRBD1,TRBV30,CAWSVTGANEKLFF,TGTGCCTGGAGTGTTACAGGGGCAAATGAAAAACTGTTTTTT
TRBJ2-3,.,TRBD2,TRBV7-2,CASSRAGSTDTQYF,TGTGCCAGCAGTCGAGCGGGGAGCACAGATACGCAGTATTTT
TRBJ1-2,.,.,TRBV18,CASSPTTENLHYGYTF,TGTGCCAGCTCACCAACAACAGAGAACCTACACTATGGCTACACCTTC
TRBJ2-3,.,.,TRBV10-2,CASSEALLRNGANTQYF,TGCGCCAGCAGTGAGGCCCTACTACGAAACGGGGCGAATACGCAGTATTTT
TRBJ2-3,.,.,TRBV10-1,CARQASTDTQYF,TGCGCCAGACAGGCTAGCACAGATACGCAGTATTTT
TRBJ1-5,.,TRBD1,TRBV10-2,CASSYTGGMEPQHF,TGCGCCAGCAGTTATACAGGGGGGATGGAGCCCCAGCATTTT
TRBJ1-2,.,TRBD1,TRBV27,CASTSTGGGYTF,TGTGCCAGCACCTCGACAGGGGGAGGCTACACCTTC
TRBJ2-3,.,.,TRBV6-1,CASRRTTDTQYF,TGTGCCAGTAGAAGGACCACAGATACGCAGTATTTT
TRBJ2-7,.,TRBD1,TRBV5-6,CASSLPINRDRAYEQYF,TGTGCCAGCAGCCTTCCGATAAACCGGGACAGGGCGTACGAGCAGTACTTC
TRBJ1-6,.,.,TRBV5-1,CASSLSTMSSYNSPLHF,TGCGCCAGCAGCTTATCCACGATGAGCTCCTATAATTCACCCCTCCACTTT
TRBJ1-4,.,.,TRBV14,CASSRLPITNEKLFF,TGTGCCAGCAGCCGCCTCCCGATTACTAATGAAAAACTGTTTTTT
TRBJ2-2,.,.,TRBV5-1,CASSHDSTGELFF,TGCGCCAGCAGCCACGATTCCACCGGGGAGCTGTTTTTT
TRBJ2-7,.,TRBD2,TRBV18,CASSPPRGGPYEQYF,TGTGCCAGCTCACCACCGCGGGGGGGGCCCTACGAGCAGTACTTC
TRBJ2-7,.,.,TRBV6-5,CASSYYDRSSYEQYF,TGTGCCAGCAGTTACTATGACAGGTCTTCCTACGAGCAGTACTTC